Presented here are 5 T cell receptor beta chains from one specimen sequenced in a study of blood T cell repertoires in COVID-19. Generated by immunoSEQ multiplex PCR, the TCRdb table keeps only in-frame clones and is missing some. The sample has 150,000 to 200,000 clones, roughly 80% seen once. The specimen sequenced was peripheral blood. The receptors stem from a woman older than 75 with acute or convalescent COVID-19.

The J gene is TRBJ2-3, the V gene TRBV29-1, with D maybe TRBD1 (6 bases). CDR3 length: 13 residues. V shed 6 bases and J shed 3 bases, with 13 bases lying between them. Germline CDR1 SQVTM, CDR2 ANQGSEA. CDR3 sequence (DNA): TGCAGCGTGGAAACAGGGATGACAGATACGCAGTATTTT. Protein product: CSVETGMTDTQYF.

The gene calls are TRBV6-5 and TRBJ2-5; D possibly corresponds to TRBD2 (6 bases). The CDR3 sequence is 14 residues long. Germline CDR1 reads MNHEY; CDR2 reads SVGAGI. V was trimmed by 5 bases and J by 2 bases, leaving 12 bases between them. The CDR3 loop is CASSPQTSQETQYF. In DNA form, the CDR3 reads TGTGCCAGCAGTCCTCAGACTAGTCAAGAGACCCAGTACTTC.

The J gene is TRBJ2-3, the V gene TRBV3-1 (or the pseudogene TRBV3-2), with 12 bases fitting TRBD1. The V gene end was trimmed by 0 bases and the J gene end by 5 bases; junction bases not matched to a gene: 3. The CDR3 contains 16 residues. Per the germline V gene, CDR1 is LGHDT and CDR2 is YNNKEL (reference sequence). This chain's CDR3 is CASSQEGTGGIDTQYF. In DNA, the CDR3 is TGTGCCAGCAGCCAAGAGGGGACAGGGGGCATAGATACGCAGTATTTT.

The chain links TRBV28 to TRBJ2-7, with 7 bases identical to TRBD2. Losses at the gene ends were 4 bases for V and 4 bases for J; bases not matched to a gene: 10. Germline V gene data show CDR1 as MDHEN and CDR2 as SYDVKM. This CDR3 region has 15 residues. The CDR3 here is CASSSPGGGWYEQYF. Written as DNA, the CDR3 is TGTGCCAGCAGTTCGCCGGGGGGTGGGTGGTACGAGCAGTACTTC.

CDR3 nucleotides: TGCGCCAGCAGCTTGGAAGGACAGGGAAGTGAGCAGTTCTTC. This sequence encodes CASSLEGQGSEQFF. The rearrangement links TRBV5-1 to TRBJ2-1; 8 nucleotides match TRBD1. After removal of 0 bases from V and 9 bases from J, the junction contained 5 bases not matched to a gene. The CDR3 sequence is 14 residues long. Germline V lookup: CDR1 SGHRS, CDR2 YFSETQ.